These 12 T cell receptor beta chains came from one sample sequenced in a study of T cell changes during pregnancy in multiple sclerosis. Using immunoSEQ multiplex PCR, the repertoire was profiled, and TCRdb retains in-frame clones only, with some absent. Of fewer than 70,000 clones in the sample, about 92% were seen once. The specimen comprised peripheral blood, sampled in the second trimester of pregnancy. The receptors here all came from a female donor in good health, enrolled as a control in a pregnancy study.

The rearrangement uses TRBV4-1 and TRBJ2-1, with 9 bases identical to TRBD2. Germline V gene sequence: CDR1 MGHRA, CDR2 YSYEKL. Germline trimming cut 1 base from V and 6 bases from J; bases unmatched to any gene: 4. The CDR3 extends over 15 amino acids. The CDR3 reads CASSQGTSVINEQFF. The CDR3 DNA is TGCGCCAGCAGCCAAGGGACTAGCGTTATCAATGAGCAGTTCTTC.

This chain joins TRBV28 and TRBJ1-1, with no clear D. This CDR3 comprises 15 residues. Trimming removed 3 bases at V and 1 base at J, with 12 bases between. The germline gives CDR1 MDHEN, CDR2 SYDVKM. CDR3 loop: CASSFSGPTNTEAFF. DNA for the CDR3: TGTGCCAGCAGTTTTAGCGGGCCTACGAACACTGAAGCTTTCTTT.

The chain couples TRBV4-3 to TRBJ2-1, with 11 bases that match TRBD2. Trimming took 4 bases from V and 3 from J; bases not matched to a gene: 5. The length of the CDR3 is 16 residues. Germline V gene lookup returns CDR1 LGHNA and CDR2 YSLEER. The CDR3 sequence is CASSRQLAGVYNEQFF. The CDR3 DNA reads as TGCGCCAGCAGCCGACAACTAGCGGGAGTCTACAATGAGCAGTTCTTC.

This sequence joins TRBV5-1 and TRBJ1-1; unclear D gene. Looked up from germline, CDR1 is SGHRS and CDR2 is YFSETQ. CDR3 length: 11 amino acids. The V and J ends lost 0 bases and 11 bases respectively, with 8 bases between them. CDR3 amino acids: CASSLDSEAFF. The CDR3 DNA is TGCGCCAGCAGCTTGGATTCCGAGGCTTTCTTT.

This clone was found once. The chain recombines TRBV2 with TRBJ2-5, with 10 bases fitting TRBD1. The J segment lost 5 bases and the V segment lost 5 bases, leaving 5 bases of the junction unmatched. Germline assignment: CDR1 SNHLY and CDR2 FYNNEI. The CDR3 is made up of 14 amino acids. The CDR3 here is CASSWDRGRETQYF. The CDR3 region has the DNA TGTGCCAGCAGTTGGGACAGGGGACGGGAGACCCAGTACTTC.

In DNA form, the CDR3 reads TGTGCCAGCAGCTTAGTGGGGGGGGCCTCACCCTACGAGCAGTACTTC. Translated: CASSLVGGASPYEQYF. The chain employs TRBV7-8 and TRBJ2-7; D might be TRBD2 (7 bases). The germline V gene encodes CDR1 SGHVS and CDR2 FQNEAQ. Trimming cost V 1 base and J 2 bases, with 15 bases left between them. The length of the CDR3 is 16 residues. Looking up the rest from reference TRBV7-8 and TRBJ2-7 gives the full variable domain: GAGVSQSPRYKVAKRGQDVALRCDPISGHVSLFWYQQALGQGPEFLTYFQNEAQLDKSGLPSDRFFAERPEGSVSTLKIQRTQQEDSAVYLCASSLVGGASPYEQYFGPGTRLTVT.

This rearrangement joins TRBV19 to TRBJ2-3; D is possibly TRBD2 (7 bases). Looked up from germline, CDR1 is LNHDA and CDR2 is SQIVND (reference sequence). The CDR3 length is 17 residues. With 4 bases removed from V and 3 bases from J, the gap between germline ends came to 20 bases. CDR3 in DNA: TGTGCCAGTAGTAGACGGGGATGGGGGGGCTGGACAGATACGCAGTATTTT. Amino acid sequence: CASSRRGWGGWTDTQYF.

This rearrangement joins TRBV7-2 to TRBJ2-7; 7 bases are a match to TRBD1. The CDR3 spans 14 residues. V was clipped by 4 bases and J by 2 bases; unmatched bases: 5. Germline lookup yields CDR1 SGHTA and CDR2 FQGNSA. DNA for the CDR3: TGTGCCAGCAGCTCACAGGGGCCGACCTACGAGCAGTACTTC. It specifies CASSSQGPTYEQYF.

V usage is TRBV4-1 and J usage is TRBJ2-3, with 7 bases identical to TRBD1. The CDR3 loop spans 16 amino acids. Trimming cost V 4 bases and J 4 bases; bases outside gene matches: 11. From germline, CDR1 is MGHRA and CDR2 YSYEKL. CDR3 sequence (DNA): TGCGCCAGCAGCCCGGACAGGCGGTTACAAGCAGATACGCAGTATTTT. This translates into CASSPDRRLQADTQYF.

The chain is built from TRBV11-2 and TRBJ1-5, with 7 bases matching TRBD1. The CDR3 is 16 residues long. Germline V CDR1 and CDR2: SGHAT, FQNNGV. V was pared by 3 bases and J by 0 bases, with 5 bases of the junction left unmatched. CDR3 in DNA: TGTGCCAGCAGCTTGGGACAGATAAATAGCAATCAGCCCCAGCATTTT. Protein product: CASSLGQINSNQPQHF.

The V and J genes are TRBV11-3 and TRBJ2-1; TRBD2 aligns across 9 bases. V lost 5 bases, J lost 9 bases, and 5 bases stayed unmatched. CDR3 length: 13 residues. CDR1 and CDR2 (germline): SGHNT, YENEEA. As DNA, the CDR3 is TGTGCCAGCAGCATTAGCGGGGGAGGTGAGCAGTTCTTC. It codes for CASSISGGGEQFF.

The V call is TRBV9, the J call TRBJ2-2; 13 bases match TRBD2. J gave up 3 bases and V 4 bases, and 12 bases lay outside the gene matches. Germline V gives CDR1 SGDLS, CDR2 YYNGEE. CDR3 length: 19 amino acids. Here the CDR3 reads CASSPRLAGGMRDTGELFF. The CDR3 bases are TGTGCCAGCAGCCCCCGACTAGCGGGAGGCATGCGAGACACCGGGGAGCTGTTTTTT.